The T cell receptor (beta chain) under discussion was sequenced for a study of identifying expanded T cells in peripheral blood. Profiled with immunoSEQ multiplex PCR; TCRdb holds only in-frame clones, not every one. The sample lists 90,000 to 100,000 clones; about nine tenths were seen once. This CDR3 spans 18 amino acids. Sequencing input: blood. The sequence was obtained from a person aged 18-70 years in good health. This rearrangement joins TRBV21-1 to TRBJ1-4. TRBV21-1 is recorded as a pseudogene. In nucleotides, the CDR3 is TGTGCCAGCAGCAAAGCGAGGAGAGGGCGGGCAACTAATGAAAAACTGTTTTTT. Encoded protein: CASSKARRGRATNEKLFF.